The T cell receptor beta chain described here comes from a study of OX40 agonist ivuxolimab in advanced cancers. Study-wide background: Anti-PD-1, anti-PD-L1 or anti-CTLA-4 therapy given earlier was allowed, and around 40% had some. The study, taken as a whole, reports: There was clonal expansion of CD4+ and CD8+ blood T cells by week 6 at 0.1 to 3.0 mg/kg. The 0.1-3.0 mg/kg partial responders had among the lowest clonal expansion. The average count of expanded clones was higher among CD8+ T cells than among CD4+.

This table comes from immunoSEQ multiplex PCR, and its TCRdb copy is limited to in-frame clones, with some not included. The sample lists around 66,000 clones; about nine tenths were seen once. This clone was seen more than once but under ten times. The antigen is unknown. Trimming removed 2 bases from V and 4 bases from J; junction bases left unmatched: 8. Per the germline V gene, CDR1 is SGHVS and CDR2 is FNYEAQ. This CDR3 is built from 16 residues. V gene TRBV7-6 combines with J gene TRBJ2-3; 8 positions agree with TRBD1. The receptor's source is an adult with an advanced solid tumor such as melanoma, head and neck, liver or kidney cancer. The sample here was CD4+ or CD8+ T cells sorted from blood, taken in a trial of the OX40 agonist ivuxolimab. The CDR3 loop reads CASSLPQGAGADTQYF. The CDR3 DNA is TGTGCCAGCAGCTTACCCCAGGGGGCAGGGGCAGATACGCAGTATTTT. The full variable domain, completed using reference TRBV7-6 and TRBJ2-3, is GAGVSQSPRYKVTKRGQDVALRCDPISGHVSLYWYRQALGQGPEFLTYFNYEAQQDKSGLPNDRFSAERPEGSISTLTIQRTEQRDSAMYRCASSLPQGAGADTQYFGPGTRLTVL.